The present entry profiles one TCR beta chain with its context. Its matching antigen is unknown. All of the isolated RNA was reverse transcribed, so expressed TCRB transcripts were sequenced. The assay was immunoSEQ multiplex PCR, and TCRdb's table has in-frame clones only and misses some. This sample has 300,000 to 400,000 clones, with about 12% found just once. This entry is derived from a study of beta chain features in type 1 diabetes. Study-wide points: Sequencing of cDNA might inflate the share of cells that strongly express TCR.

Germline-derived CDR1 and CDR2 are KGHSH and LQKENI. The CDR3 loop spans 14 amino acids. Trimming removed 3 bases at V and 5 bases at J, with 13 bases between. The clonotype originates from a man aged 18 to 35 in good health. Sequenced: naive CD4+ T cells from blood. The rearrangement uses TRBV18 and TRBJ2-5, with D unresolved. Written as DNA, the CDR3 is TGTGCCAGCTCACCCGGCAGATCCGGGGAGACCCAGTACTTC. Its translation is CASSPGRSGETQYF.